Listed below are T cell receptor beta chains from one sample, sequenced in a study of blood T cell repertoires in COVID-19. The assay was immunoSEQ multiplex PCR, and TCRdb's table has in-frame clones only and misses some. The table shows about 130,000 clones, with 74% occurring only once. The specimen sequenced was peripheral blood. The receptors come from a man in his sixties with acute or convalescent COVID-19. Both conserved end residues are part of each CDR3. The D gene is left open where the match is weak. Not all rows give a size; the values are once, few, many and, for expanded clones, a class.

v_gene: TRBV14
d_gene: TRBD2
abundance: once
j_gene: TRBJ2-3
CDR3aa: CASSRRLAGDTDTQYF
CDR3nt: TGTGCCAGCAGCCGAAGACTAGCGGGGGACACAGATACGCAGTATTTT

v_gene: TRBV27
d_gene: .
abundance: once
j_gene: TRBJ1-6
CDR3aa: CASSLSGERRGKSPLHF
CDR3nt: TGTGCCAGCAGTTTATCAGGCGAAAGGCGAGGTAAATCACCCCTCCACTTT

v_gene: TRBV4-1
d_gene: .
abundance: .
j_gene: TRBJ1-4
CDR3aa: CASSQSRTNEKLFF
CDR3nt: TGCGCCAGCAGCCAAAGCCGAACTAATGAAAAACTGTTTTTT

v_gene: TRBV5-6
d_gene: .
abundance: .
j_gene: TRBJ1-4
CDR3aa: CASSLRTNEKLFF
CDR3nt: TGTGCCAGCAGCTTGCGGACTAATGAAAAACTGTTTTTT

v_gene: TRBV14
d_gene: TRBD1
abundance: .
j_gene: TRBJ1-2
CDR3aa: CASSRGQGVGYTF
CDR3nt: TGTGCCAGCAGCCGCGGACAGGGTGTTGGCTACACCTTC

v_gene: TRBV6-5
d_gene: .
abundance: .
j_gene: TRBJ2-7
CDR3aa: CASSYTSQGSYEQYF
CDR3nt: TGTGCCAGCAGTTACACCTCGCAGGGAAGCTACGAGCAGTACTTC

v_gene: TRBV19
d_gene: TRBD1
abundance: many
j_gene: TRBJ2-7
CDR3aa: CASSRRDRGPYEQYF
CDR3nt: TGTGCCAGTAGTAGAAGGGACAGGGGACCCTACGAGCAGTACTTC

v_gene: TRBV7-9
d_gene: TRBD1
abundance: .
j_gene: TRBJ1-1
CDR3aa: CASSRTGDGTEAFF
CDR3nt: TGTGCCAGCAGCCGGACAGGGGACGGGACTGAAGCTTTCTTT

v_gene: TRBV18
d_gene: TRBD2
abundance: few
j_gene: TRBJ2-2
CDR3aa: CASSLTSGRNTGELFF
CDR3nt: TGTGCCAGCTCCTTAACTAGCGGGAGGAACACCGGGGAGCTGTTTTTT

v_gene: TRBV7-8
d_gene: .
abundance: .
j_gene: TRBJ1-4
CDR3aa: CASSDMGRGTNEKLFF
CDR3nt: TGTGCCAGCAGCGACATGGGGCGGGGGACTAATGAAAAACTGTTTTTT

v_gene: TRBV6-5
d_gene: .
abundance: .
j_gene: TRBJ1-1
CDR3aa: CASEYSSGSEAFF
CDR3nt: TGTGCCAGCGAGTACAGCTCGGGGAGTGAAGCTTTCTTT

v_gene: TRBV29-1
d_gene: .
abundance: .
j_gene: TRBJ2-3
CDR3aa: CSVSVGAWADTQYF
CDR3nt: TGCAGCGTTTCGGTGGGGGCGTGGGCAGATACGCAGTATTTT

v_gene: TRBV4-2
d_gene: .
abundance: .
j_gene: TRBJ1-1
CDR3aa: CASSQGAGDLRTEAFF
CDR3nt: TGTGCCAGCAGCCAAGGGGCAGGGGATTTGAGGACTGAAGCTTTCTTT

v_gene: TRBV9
d_gene: TRBD1
abundance: .
j_gene: TRBJ2-2
CDR3aa: CASSASDRAGELFF
CDR3nt: TGTGCCAGCAGCGCATCGGACAGGGCAGGGGAGCTGTTTTTT

v_gene: TRBV15
d_gene: .
abundance: .
j_gene: TRBJ2-7
CDR3aa: CATSRDLGQPYEQYF
CDR3nt: TGTGCCACCAGCAGAGACCTAGGACAGCCCTACGAGCAGTACTTC

v_gene: TRBV2
d_gene: .
abundance: .
j_gene: TRBJ1-3
CDR3aa: CASAQEGSGNTIYF
CDR3nt: TGTGCCAGCGCACAGGAGGGGAGTGGAAACACCATATATTTT

v_gene: TRBV5-1
d_gene: TRBD1
abundance: .
j_gene: TRBJ2-1
CDR3aa: CASNTGGRDEQFF
CDR3nt: TGCGCCAGCAATACAGGGGGCAGGGATGAGCAGTTCTTC

v_gene: TRBV2
d_gene: .
abundance: .
j_gene: TRBJ1-2
CDR3aa: CASSEDSRYGYTF
CDR3nt: TGTGCCAGCAGTGAAGACAGTAGATATGGCTACACCTTC

v_gene: TRBV7-3
d_gene: .
abundance: .
j_gene: TRBJ1-1
CDR3aa: CASSTGPNTEAFF
CDR3nt: TGTGCCAGCAGCACAGGGCCGAACACTGAAGCTTTCTTT

v_gene: TRBV25-1
d_gene: TRBD1
abundance: .
j_gene: TRBJ2-1
CDR3aa: CASSDPIGDRVRDEQFF
CDR3nt: TGTGCCAGCAGTGACCCCATCGGAGACAGGGTTCGGGATGAGCAGTTCTTC

v_gene: TRBV6-1
d_gene: .
abundance: .
j_gene: TRBJ2-3
CDR3aa: CASREQGTTSTDTQYF
CDR3nt: TGTGCCAGCAGGGAACAGGGAACTACTAGCACAGATACGCAGTATTTT

v_gene: TRBV10-3
d_gene: .
abundance: .
j_gene: TRBJ2-7
CDR3aa: CAISENQGSPYEQYF
CDR3nt: TGTGCCATCAGTGAGAATCAGGGGTCCCCCTACGAGCAGTACTTC

v_gene: TRBV6-5
d_gene: .
abundance: .
j_gene: TRBJ1-2
CDR3aa: CASRQTGWGYTF
CDR3nt: TGTGCCAGCAGGCAGACAGGATGGGGCTACACCTTC

v_gene: TRBV19
d_gene: TRBD1
abundance: .
j_gene: TRBJ2-1
CDR3aa: CASRRTGPNEQFF
CDR3nt: TGTGCCAGTAGGAGGACAGGGCCGAATGAGCAGTTCTTC

v_gene: TRBV27
d_gene: .
abundance: .
j_gene: TRBJ2-1
CDR3aa: CASTPWGGGPKNEQFF
CDR3nt: TGTGCCAGCACCCCGTGGGGCGGGGGCCCGAAGAATGAGCAGTTCTTC

v_gene: TRBV7-9
d_gene: .
abundance: many
j_gene: TRBJ1-2
CDR3aa: CASSFTGIENYGYTF
CDR3nt: TGTGCCAGCAGCTTTACAGGGATCGAGAACTATGGCTACACCTTC

v_gene: TRBV18
d_gene: .
abundance: .
j_gene: TRBJ2-4
CDR3aa: CASSNQGGVGKNIQYF
CDR3nt: TGTGCCAGCTCAAACCAGGGGGGCGTTGGCAAAAACATTCAGTACTTC

v_gene: TRBV5-4
d_gene: TRBD2
abundance: .
j_gene: TRBJ2-1
CDR3aa: CASSSGGANEQFF
CDR3nt: TGTGCCAGCAGTTCCGGGGGGGCCAATGAGCAGTTCTTC

v_gene: TRBV7-2
d_gene: .
abundance: .
j_gene: TRBJ2-7
CDR3aa: CASRAYKGYEQYF
CDR3nt: TGTGCCAGCAGAGCTTACAAGGGGTACGAGCAGTACTTC

v_gene: TRBV4-1
d_gene: .
abundance: .
j_gene: TRBJ1-1
CDR3aa: CASSQGGLGTSNTEAFF
CDR3nt: TGCGCCAGCAGCCAAGGGGGTTTGGGGACATCTAACACTGAAGCTTTCTTT

v_gene: TRBV6-6
d_gene: .
abundance: once
j_gene: TRBJ2-7
CDR3aa: CASSAGVYEQYF
CDR3nt: TGTGCCAGCAGTGCCGGGGTCTACGAGCAGTACTTC

v_gene: TRBV4-2
d_gene: .
abundance: .
j_gene: TRBJ2-7
CDR3aa: CASSQDRGDEQYF
CDR3nt: TGTGCCAGCAGCCAAGATCGAGGTGACGAGCAGTACTTC

v_gene: TRBV18
d_gene: .
abundance: .
j_gene: TRBJ2-1
CDR3aa: CASSSGLGFDEQFF
CDR3nt: TGTGCCAGCTCATCCGGACTGGGCTTCGATGAGCAGTTCTTC

v_gene: TRBV29-1
d_gene: TRBD1
abundance: .
j_gene: TRBJ2-2
CDR3aa: CSGGQISTGELFF
CDR3nt: TGCAGCGGGGGACAGATAAGCACCGGGGAGCTGTTTTTT

v_gene: TRBV5-4
d_gene: .
abundance: .
j_gene: TRBJ2-1
CDR3aa: CASSLEPIDNEQFF
CDR3nt: TGTGCCAGCAGCCTAGAGCCTATCGACAATGAGCAGTTCTTC

v_gene: TRBV19
d_gene: .
abundance: .
j_gene: TRBJ1-1
CDR3aa: CASSIHPPSGFRTEAFF
CDR3nt: TGTGCCAGTAGTATTCATCCCCCCTCAGGGTTCCGGACTGAAGCTTTCTTT

v_gene: TRBV27
d_gene: .
abundance: .
j_gene: TRBJ1-5
CDR3aa: CASSLWGGFDQPQHF
CDR3nt: TGTGCCAGCAGTTTATGGGGGGGCTTCGATCAGCCCCAGCATTTT

v_gene: TRBV6-2/TRBV6-3
d_gene: .
abundance: .
j_gene: TRBJ1-5
CDR3aa: CASSYNVGGYSNQPQHF
CDR3nt: TGTGCCAGCAGTTACAACGTCGGAGGTTATAGCAATCAGCCCCAGCATTTT

v_gene: TRBV3-1/TRBV3-2
d_gene: .
abundance: .
j_gene: TRBJ1-6
CDR3aa: CASSQDGRVRGSPLHF
CDR3nt: TGTGCCAGCAGCCAAGATGGTCGGGTTAGGGGATCACCCCTCCACTTT

v_gene: TRBV7-9
d_gene: .
abundance: .
j_gene: TRBJ2-3
CDR3aa: CASSLAGGRTDTQYF
CDR3nt: TGTGCCAGCAGCTTAGCGGGGGGGCGCACAGATACGCAGTATTTT

v_gene: TRBV14
d_gene: .
abundance: few
j_gene: TRBJ1-6
CDR3aa: CASSQLNSPLHF
CDR3nt: TGTGCCAGCAGCCAGTTAAATTCACCCCTCCACTTT

v_gene: TRBV6-5
d_gene: .
abundance: .
j_gene: TRBJ1-1
CDR3aa: CASLITVNTEAFF
CDR3nt: TGTGCCAGCCTCATAACAGTGAACACTGAAGCTTTCTTT

v_gene: TRBV25-1
d_gene: .
abundance: .
j_gene: TRBJ2-3
CDR3aa: CASREVLTDTQYF
CDR3nt: TGTGCCAGCAGGGAGGTTTTAACAGATACGCAGTATTTT

v_gene: TRBV24-1
d_gene: .
abundance: few
j_gene: TRBJ1-6
CDR3aa: CATSDSRGKKSPLHF
CDR3nt: TGTGCCACCAGTGATTCCCGGGGTAAGAAATCACCCCTCCACTTT

v_gene: TRBV6-5
d_gene: .
abundance: few
j_gene: TRBJ2-1
CDR3aa: CASSSEVDGEQFF
CDR3nt: TGTGCCAGCAGTTCCGAGGTCGATGGCGAGCAGTTCTTC

v_gene: TRBV29-1
d_gene: TRBD1
abundance: .
j_gene: TRBJ1-2
CDR3aa: CSVEILGGHYGYTF
CDR3nt: TGCAGCGTTGAAATCTTAGGGGGCCACTATGGCTACACCTTC

v_gene: TRBV11-2
d_gene: TRBD1
abundance: .
j_gene: TRBJ1-2
CDR3aa: CASSLVSVQGVRFDYGYTF
CDR3nt: TGTGCCAGCAGCTTAGTATCAGTACAGGGGGTGCGATTCGACTATGGCTACACCTTC

v_gene: TRBV27
d_gene: .
abundance: .
j_gene: TRBJ1-3
CDR3aa: CASSRKEFGNTIYF
CDR3nt: TGTGCCAGCAGCAGGAAGGAATTTGGAAACACCATATATTTT

v_gene: TRBV18
d_gene: .
abundance: .
j_gene: TRBJ1-2
CDR3aa: CASSPVAGAEGYTF
CDR3nt: TGTGCCAGCTCACCAGTTGCAGGGGCGGAAGGCTACACCTTC

v_gene: TRBV7-2
d_gene: TRBD2
abundance: once
j_gene: TRBJ2-7
CDR3aa: CASRTGTSIHEQYF
CDR3nt: TGTGCCAGCAGGACCGGGACTAGCATACACGAGCAGTACTTC

v_gene: TRBV7-2
d_gene: .
abundance: .
j_gene: TRBJ1-2
CDR3aa: CASSLPGAFYGYTF
CDR3nt: TGTGCCAGCAGCTTACCGGGTGCTTTTTATGGCTACACCTTC

v_gene: TRBV11-3
d_gene: .
abundance: few
j_gene: TRBJ2-1
CDR3aa: CASSLTAGGFLREQFF
CDR3nt: TGTGCCAGCAGCTTAACCGCAGGGGGGTTTTTACGCGAGCAGTTCTTC

v_gene: TRBV18
d_gene: TRBD1
abundance: .
j_gene: TRBJ2-5
CDR3aa: CASSRTGEQETQYF
CDR3nt: TGTGCCAGCTCACGGACAGGAGAGCAAGAGACCCAGTACTTC

v_gene: TRBV6-6
d_gene: TRBD2
abundance: .
j_gene: TRBJ2-7
CDR3aa: CASSYSGTSGYEQYF
CDR3nt: TGTGCCAGCAGTTACTCTGGGACTAGCGGATACGAGCAGTACTTC

v_gene: TRBV5-1
d_gene: .
abundance: .
j_gene: TRBJ2-2
CDR3aa: CASTLDRANTGELFF
CDR3nt: TGCGCCAGCACCTTGGACAGAGCGAACACCGGGGAGCTGTTTTTT

v_gene: TRBV6-5
d_gene: .
abundance: once
j_gene: TRBJ1-1
CDR3aa: CASSLRAAVNTEAFF
CDR3nt: TGTGCCAGCAGTTTGAGGGCCGCCGTGAACACTGAAGCTTTCTTT

v_gene: TRBV14
d_gene: .
abundance: .
j_gene: TRBJ2-7
CDR3aa: CASSHGPLVVGYEQYF
CDR3nt: TGTGCCAGCAGCCATGGGCCCTTAGTGGTCGGCTACGAGCAGTACTTC

v_gene: TRBV24-1
d_gene: .
abundance: .
j_gene: TRBJ2-2
CDR3aa: CATSVTGATGELFF
CDR3nt: TGTGCCACCAGTGTAACGGGAGCGACCGGGGAGCTGTTTTTT

v_gene: TRBV12-5
d_gene: .
abundance: .
j_gene: TRBJ2-4
CDR3aa: CASGTWAVNIQYF
CDR3nt: TGTGCTAGTGGCACCTGGGCCGTAAACATTCAGTACTTC

v_gene: TRBV5-1
d_gene: TRBD1
abundance: .
j_gene: TRBJ2-7
CDR3aa: CASSTQGANLNEQYF
CDR3nt: TGCGCCAGCAGCACACAGGGGGCGAACTTGAACGAGCAGTACTTC